One and the same sample provided the 25 T cell receptor beta chains below, sequenced in a study of blood T cell repertoires in COVID-19. Method: immunoSEQ multiplex PCR; TCRdb's copy keeps in-frame clones and lacks some. The sample lists 140,000 or so clones, 80% to 85% occurring once. The specimen sequenced was peripheral blood. The source of these receptors is a human donor in a cohort sampled during active COVID-19.

The rearrangement links TRBV6-4 to TRBJ1-1; 8 positions agree with TRBD1. Germline V CDR1 and CDR2: MRHNA, SNTAGT. The CDR3 totals 14 residues. The ends lost 6 bases at V and 3 bases at J; junction bases unmatched: 6. CDR3: CASSRTGLDTEAFF. Written as DNA, the CDR3 is TGTGCCAGCAGCCGGACAGGGTTGGACACTGAAGCTTTCTTT.

This clone has a count of ten or more. The chain joins TRBV28 to TRBJ1-3; 7 bases align to TRBD1. This CDR3 contains 16 residues. Trimming took 7 bases from V and 4 from J; bases not matched to a gene: 13. Germline V CDR1 and CDR2: MDHEN, SYDVKM. CDR3 nucleotide sequence: TGTGCCAGCACCAATGTGCCGGGACAGTGGGGAAACACCATATATTTT. It is translated as CASTNVPGQWGNTIYF.

V is TRBV11-3 and J is TRBJ2-7; 9 bases are shared with TRBD2. Germline V gene data show CDR1 as SGHNT and CDR2 as YENEEA. The CDR3 totals 15 residues. The trim removed 0 bases at V and 0 bases at J, leaving 0 bases unmatched. The CDR3 region is CASSLDSGGSYEQYF. Written as DNA, the CDR3 is TGTGCCAGCAGCTTAGATAGCGGGGGCTCCTACGAGCAGTACTTC.

This chain joins TRBV6-1 and TRBJ1-1, with D perhaps matching TRBD1 (5 bases). CDR3 size: 15 residues. Germline V lookup: CDR1 MNHNS, CDR2 SASEGT. Trimming stripped 8 bases from V and 1 base from J, with 17 bases between. DNA of the CDR3: TGTGCCAGCTCCTTATGGGGCTATGGGAACACTGAAGCTTTCTTT. Residues: CASSLWGYGNTEAFF.

The chain uses TRBV15 and TRBJ1-4; D gene ambiguous. Per germline, CDR1 LNHNV and CDR2 YYDKDF (reference sequence). The CDR3 sequence is 14 residues long. V was clipped by 3 bases and J by 7 bases, with 12 bases between them. DNA for the CDR3: TGTGCCACCAGCAGGGCCGTAACGGGTGAAAAACTGTTTTTT. Amino acid sequence: CATSRAVTGEKLFF.

The rearrangement joins TRBV2 to TRBJ2-5; weak D call: TRBD2 (5 bases). V gave up 6 bases and J gave up 5 bases, with 13 bases separating them. Germline CDR1 is SNHLY and CDR2 is FYNNEI. This CDR3 spans 13 amino acids. The CDR3 coding sequence is TGTGCCAGCAGCTTCTCGACGGGGGAGACCCAGTACTTC. Its protein is CASSFSTGETQYF.

The chain carries TRBV29-1 and TRBJ1-1; no clear D. Trimming pared 7 bases from V and 6 bases from J, leaving 12 bases between. Germline V gene data show CDR1 as SQVTM and CDR2 as ANQGSEA. CDR3 length: 11 amino acids. The CDR3 loop is CSAVEASEAFF. The CDR3 bases are TGCAGCGCTGTGGAAGCGTCTGAAGCTTTCTTT.

The V call is TRBV5-1, the J call TRBJ2-2, with TRBD1 identical over 8 bases. The CDR3 loop spans 16 amino acids. V dropped 7 bases and J dropped 1; count of bases not matched to a gene: 9. Germline lookup yields CDR1 SGHRS and CDR2 YFSETQ. CDR3 in DNA: TGCGCCAGCCGCATAACGACAGGGGTGAACACCGGGGAGCTGTTTTTT. Encoded protein: CASRITTGVNTGELFF. The full variable domain, completed using reference TRBV5-1 and TRBJ2-2, is KAGVTQTPRYLIKTRGQQVTLSCSPISGHRSVSWYQQTPGQGLQFLFEYFSETQRNKGNFPGRFSGRQFSNSRSEMNVSTLELGDSALYLCASRITTGVNTGELFFGEGSRLTVL.

This chain joins TRBV19 and TRBJ2-2; TRBD2 aligns across 10 bases. Germline lookup yields CDR1 LNHDA and CDR2 SQIVND (reference sequence). After removal of 6 bases from V and 7 bases from J, the junction contained 8 bases not matched to a gene. The CDR3 is made up of 15 amino acids. The CDR3 region is CASRDSGGAIGELFF. CDR3 DNA: TGTGCCAGTAGAGACAGCGGGGGGGCCATCGGGGAGCTGTTTTTT.

The genes are TRBV6-5 and TRBJ2-1; tentatively, D is TRBD1 (5 bases). Trimming stripped 6 bases from V and 2 bases from J, with 14 bases between. In germline, CDR1 is MNHEY, CDR2 SVGAGI. There are 15 residues in the CDR3. The CDR3 region is CASRSRQIAYNEQFF. CDR3 bases: TGTGCCAGCAGATCCAGACAGATAGCCTACAATGAGCAGTTCTTC.

The chain links TRBV6-1 to TRBJ1-5; 7 bases align to TRBD1. The CDR3 contains 16 residues. J was trimmed by 0 bases and V by 4 bases; bases with no gene match: 6. Per the germline V gene, CDR1 is MNHNS and CDR2 is SASEGT. CDR3 coding DNA: TGTGCCAGCAGTGTCATAGGGGGCAATAGCAATCAGCCCCAGCATTTT. Protein product: CASSVIGGNSNQPQHF.

This chain connects TRBV27 to TRBJ1-6; 7 nucleotides line up with TRBD1. Germline V gives CDR1 MNHEY, CDR2 SMNVEV (reference sequence). V was pared by 4 bases and J by 3 bases, with 9 bases of the junction left unmatched. The CDR3 is 17 residues long. CDR3 residues: CASSYVRGRGYNSPLHF. The CDR3 DNA is TGTGCCAGCAGTTACGTTAGGGGGCGCGGCTATAATTCACCCCTCCACTTT.

V and J are TRBV19 and TRBJ1-4; 10 nucleotides match TRBD1. V lost 8 bases to trimming and J lost 6 bases; unmatched junction nucleotides: 6. The CDR3 spans 14 residues. Germline lookup yields CDR1 LNHDA and CDR2 SQIVND (reference sequence). The CDR3 DNA follows: TGTGCCAGTTTGGACAGGGGGAGTGATGAAAAACTGTTTTTT. This sequence encodes CASLDRGSDEKLFF. The entire variable domain, with the rest obtained from reference TRBV19 and TRBJ1-4, is as follows: DGGITQSPKYLFRKEGQNVTLSCEQNLNHDAMYWYRQDPGQGLRLIYYSQIVNDFQKGDIAEGYSVSREKKESFPLTVTSAQKNPTAFYLCASLDRGSDEKLFFGSGTQLSVL.

The rearrangement links TRBV27 to TRBJ2-3, with 8 bases lining up with TRBD2. V shed 5 bases, J shed 1 base, and the junction held 11 bases outside the gene matches. Germline V gene data show CDR1 as MNHEY and CDR2 as SMNVEV (reference sequence). This CDR3 comprises 17 residues. Written as DNA, the CDR3 is TGTGCCAGCAGTGGAGAGGGTGGCGGGGGGCGCACAGATACGCAGTATTTT. As protein: CASSGEGGGGRTDTQYF.

The V call is TRBV5-4, the J call TRBJ1-2, with 7 bases fitting TRBD1. Germline assignment: CDR1 SGHNT and CDR2 YYREEE (reference sequence). This CDR3 has 14 amino acids. V lost 4 bases to trimming and J lost 6 bases; unmatched junction nucleotides: 9. The CDR3 spells CASSLIGGEDGYTF. DNA for the CDR3: TGTGCCAGCAGCCTAATAGGGGGCGAGGATGGCTACACCTTC. The entire variable domain, with the rest obtained from reference TRBV5-4 and TRBJ1-2, is as follows: ETGVTQSPTHLIKTRGQQVTLRCSSQSGHNTVSWYQQALGQGPQFIFQYYREEENGRGNFPPRFSGLQFPNYSSELNVNALELDDSALYLCASSLIGGEDGYTFGSGTRLTVV.

The chain couples TRBV5-1 to TRBJ2-7; 12 nucleotides line up with TRBD1. CDR3 length equals 15 residues. After removal of 5 bases from V and 3 bases from J, the junction contained 6 bases not matched to a gene. Germline V gene data show CDR1 as SGHRS and CDR2 as YFSETQ. CDR3 coding DNA: TGCGCCAGCAGTTCCGGGACAGGGGGCGTCTACGAGCAGTACTTC. This sequence encodes CASSSGTGGVYEQYF.

The J gene is TRBJ2-5, the V gene TRBV7-2, with D perhaps TRBD1 (6 bases). The CDR3 is 17 residues long. Germline V gives CDR1 SGHTA, CDR2 FQGNSA. Trimming took off 0 bases at V and 2 bases at J, with 16 bases between the two ends. The CDR3 DNA reads TGTGCCAGCAGCTTAGCTAGGTTGGCAACAGGGCAAGAGACCCAGTACTTC. It encodes CASSLARLATGQETQYF.

J is TRBJ1-5 and V is TRBV25-1; perhaps TRBD1 as D (5 bases). V lost 10 bases, J lost 0 bases, and 13 bases lay in between. This CDR3 region has 14 residues. Germline V gene lookup returns CDR1 MGHDK and CDR2 SYGVNS. CDR3 bases: TGTGCCACTTCCGAAGACAGTAGCAATCAGCCCCAGCATTTT. Translated: CATSEDSSNQPQHF. Full variable domain (missing parts from reference TRBV25-1 and TRBJ1-5): EADIYQTPRYLVIGTGKKITLECSQTMGHDKMYWYQQDPGMELHLIHYSYGVNSTEKGDLSSESTVSRIRTEHFPLTLESARPSHTSQYLCATSEDSSNQPQHFGDGTRLSIL.

The rearrangement uses TRBV4-1 and TRBJ2-3; D not resolved. The CDR3 runs to 15 residues. The V end lost 1 base, the J end lost 1 base, and 9 bases lay between the germline ends. Looked up from germline, CDR1 is MGHRA and CDR2 is YSYEKL. The CDR3 DNA is TGCGCCAGCAGCCAAGTGTTCCAGGGCACAGATACGCAGTATTTT. Protein sequence: CASSQVFQGTDTQYF.

As for this clone: One junction end disagrees with the germline gene, perhaps due to a read error. The V call is TRBV28, the J call TRBJ1-5, with TRBD1 matching 7 bases. This CDR3 has 17 residues. Per germline, CDR1 MDHEN and CDR2 SYDVKM. CDR3 sequence reads: CASGLNLRTGHNQPQHF. The CDR3 nucleotides read TGTGCCAGCGGTTTAAATCTGCGGACAGGCCACAATCAGCCCCAGCATTTT.

This clone was counted between two and nine times. V is TRBV24-1 and J is TRBJ1-2, with a possible D match to TRBD1 (5 bases). Germline values: CDR1 KGHDR, CDR2 SFDVKD. V lost 4 bases to trimming and J lost 5 bases, with 10 bases between them. This CDR3 comprises 13 residues. The CDR3 DNA follows: TGTGCCACCAGTGACCGCGACAGTTATGGCTACACCTTC. Translation gives CATSDRDSYGYTF.

The chain joins TRBV7-2 to TRBJ2-3; 8 nucleotides agree with TRBD2. The CDR3 is made up of 15 amino acids. The J segment lost 4 bases and the V segment lost 2 bases, leaving 5 bases of the junction unmatched. Germline-derived CDR1 and CDR2 are SGHTA and FQGNSA. As DNA, the CDR3 is TGTGCCAGCAGCTTACGCGGGGGGCCCCCAGATACGCAGTATTTT. This sequence encodes CASSLRGGPPDTQYF.

The rearrangement joins TRBV10-3 to TRBJ2-2; no reliable D call. The germline gives CDR1 ENHRY, CDR2 SYGVKD. CDR3 length equals 13 residues. The V end was cut by 6 bases, the J end by 2 bases, with 7 bases between. CDR3 DNA: TGTGCCATCAGCTTACAAAACACCGGGGAGCTGTTTTTT. Translating gives CAISLQNTGELFF.

The chain joins TRBV9 to TRBJ1-6; no reliable D call. The germline V and J ends were trimmed by 0 bases and 10 bases, with 11 bases remaining between them. The CDR3 sequence is 14 residues long. Germline V gene sequence: CDR1 SGDLS, CDR2 YYNGEE. CDR3 protein: CASSVGPKESPLHF. As DNA, the CDR3 is TGTGCCAGCAGCGTAGGGCCCAAGGAGTCACCCCTCCACTTT.

V is TRBV18 and J is TRBJ1-6; maybe TRBD1 (5 bases). The V and J ends lost 3 bases and 9 bases respectively, with 12 bases between them. This CDR3 region has 14 residues. Germline-derived CDR1 and CDR2 are KGHSH and LQKENI. The CDR3 sequence is CASSPSDTSSPLHF. Here the CDR3 DNA reads TGTGCCAGCTCACCCTCGGACACCAGTTCACCCCTCCACTTT.